This TCR beta chain was sequenced during a study of CD8+CD57+ T cells in acquired aplastic anemia (dated by TCRdb to 2017 to 2018). Regarding the complete study: Extracted DNA from sorted CD4+ and CD8+ cells averaged around 3.5 ug, ranging from about 0.2 to 30 ug. CD8+CD57+ expansion was defined as frequency above the mean frequency observed in healthy subjects. Findings and caveats that apply to the study as a whole: Patients and healthy controls showed no significant difference in CD8+ Simpson's diversity (P=0.060). Around 30 CD8+ CDR3 sequences were shared between patients and controls but appeared highly expressed in patients and within their immunodominant clones.

TCR beta VDJ combination and CDR3 sequence profiling used genomic DNA as the template. An Illumina HiSeq 2000 was the platform used for TCR repertoire sequencing. The original methods were these. TRBV/TRBJ rearrangement plots, CDR3 size and DJ length profiles, and Simpson's diversity index were used to assess repertoires. Whichever DNA sequence was most abundant in the deep sequencing data was defined as the immunodominant clone. CDR3 amino acid sequences were checked for sharing between subjects and were compared against published repertoires and the VDJdb database. The public reads were quality trimmed at Q25 with fastp and then assembled into clones with MiXCR by TCRdb, keeping productive beta chains. Rows with one shared CDR3 protein collapse into an entry with the most common genes and DNA. Here the V and J calls rest on TCRdb's processing, not on the authors' analysis. Counted in this sample were approximately 250,000 distinct CDR3 sequences; around 82% of them appeared once. The ten largest clones add up to roughly two fifths of the sample.

Flow cytometry had shown CD8+CD57+ cell expansion in the patients selected for sequencing. All patients had severe acquired aplastic anemia diagnosed by International Study of Aplastic Anemia and Agranulocytosis and Camitta criteria. At the time blood was sampled, none of the patients had received any therapy. In the study, sorted CD4+ and CD8+ blood T cells from patients with severe aplastic anemia and from healthy subjects underwent deep sequencing of TCR repertoires. Patients were enrolled under clinicaltrials.gov protocols 00001620, 01623167, 00001397, 00071045, 00081523 and 00961064 in the USA. Ficoll-Paque density gradient centrifugation was used to isolate peripheral blood mononuclear cells. Before DNA extraction, CD4+ and CD8+ T cells were sorted with FACS or magnetic beads. From cysteine to valine, the CDR3 is 18 amino acids long. The CDR3 DNA has 54 bases and is translated from base 1. V is pruned by 3 bases and J by 1 base, leaving 15 bases of the junction without a gene match. The germline V gene supplies CDR1 SGHNT and CDR2 YENEEA.

This clonotype was recorded many times. Its cognate antigen has yet to be identified. Base qualities were left out, and no much larger clone turns up one base away. The receptor comes from a human donor with aplastic anemia. The rearranged chain carries TRBV11-3 and TRBJ2-7, with TRBD1 matching 7 junction bases. The sequenced material came from sorted CD4+, CD8+, or CD8+CD57+ T cells (not recorded which) from PBMCs. The CDR3 protein is CASSFHLTGTALSYEQYV. Read as DNA, the sequence is TGTGCCAGCAGCTTTCATCTAACCGGGACAGCCCTTTCCTACGAGCAGTACGTC.